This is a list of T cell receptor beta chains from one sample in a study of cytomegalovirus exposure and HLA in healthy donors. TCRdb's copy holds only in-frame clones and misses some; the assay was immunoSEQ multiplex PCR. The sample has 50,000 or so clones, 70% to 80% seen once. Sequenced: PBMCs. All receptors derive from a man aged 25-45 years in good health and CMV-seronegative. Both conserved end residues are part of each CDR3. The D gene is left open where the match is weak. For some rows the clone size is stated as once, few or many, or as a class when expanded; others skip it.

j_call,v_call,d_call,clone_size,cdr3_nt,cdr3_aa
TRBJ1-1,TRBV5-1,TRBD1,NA,TGCGCCAGCAGCTTGGACGGGACAGGGGGGACTGAAGCTTTCTTT,CASSLDGTGGTEAFF
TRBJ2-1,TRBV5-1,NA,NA,TGCGCCAGCAGCTTGGGGACAGTCTGGGGATACAATGAGCAGTTCTTC,CASSLGTVWGYNEQFF
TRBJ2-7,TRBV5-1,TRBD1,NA,TGCGCCAGCAGCTTGGTACAGGGGGCCTACGAGCAGTACTTC,CASSLVQGAYEQYF
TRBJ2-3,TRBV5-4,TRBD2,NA,TGTGCCAGCAGCTTGATAGCGGGGCGCACAGATACGCAGTATTTT,CASSLIAGRTDTQYF
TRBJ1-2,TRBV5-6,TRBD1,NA,TGTGCCAGCAGCTTGGGGGGGACAGGGTATGGCTACACCTTC,CASSLGGTGYGYTF
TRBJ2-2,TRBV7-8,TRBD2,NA,TGTGCCAGCAACTTAGTTAGGCTAGCGGGATTGAACACCGGGGAGCTGTTTTTT,CASNLVRLAGLNTGELFF
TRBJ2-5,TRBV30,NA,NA,TGTGCCTGGAGTAGTCGAGCGGTAGCTTACGGGGAGGAGGAGACCCAGTACTTC,CAWSSRAVAYGEEETQYF
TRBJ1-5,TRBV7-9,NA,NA,TGTGCCAGCAGCTGGGGCCCAAATCAGCCCCAGCATTTT,CASSWGPNQPQHF
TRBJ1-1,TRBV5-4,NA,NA,TGTGCCAGCAGGGGGGGTTGGGCGAACACTGAAGCTTTCTTT,CASRGGWANTEAFF
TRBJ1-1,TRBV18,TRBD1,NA,TGTGCCAGCTCACCAGACAGGGGGAACACTGAAGCTTTCTTT,CASSPDRGNTEAFF
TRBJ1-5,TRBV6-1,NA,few,TGTGCCAGCAGTGAAGCGGGGGGGGCCAATCAGCCCCAGCATTTT,CASSEAGGANQPQHF
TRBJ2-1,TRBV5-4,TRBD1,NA,TGTGCCAGCAGCCTACCCGGGACAGGGAACAATGAGCAGTTCTTC,CASSLPGTGNNEQFF
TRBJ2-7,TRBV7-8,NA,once,TGTGCCAGCAGCGGGAGTGGAAGGGACGAGCAGTACTTC,CASSGSGRDEQYF
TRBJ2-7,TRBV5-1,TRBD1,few,TGCGCCAGCAGCAGTACAGGGGCTTCTTCACACGAGCAGTACTTC,CASSSTGASSHEQYF
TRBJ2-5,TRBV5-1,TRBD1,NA,TGCGCCAGCAGCCCGACAGGGGGCACCACCCAAGAGACCCAGTACTTC,CASSPTGGTTQETQYF
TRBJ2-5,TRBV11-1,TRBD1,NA,TGTGCCAGCAGCCGGGACAGGGTGGAAGAGACCCAGTACTTC,CASSRDRVEETQYF
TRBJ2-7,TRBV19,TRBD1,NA,TGTGCCAGTAGCTCCATATCTACAGGGGCCTACGAGCAGTACTTC,CASSSISTGAYEQYF
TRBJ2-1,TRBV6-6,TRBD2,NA,TGTGCCAGCAGTAAGTCAACTAGCGGCCCCTACAATGAGCAGTTCTTC,CASSKSTSGPYNEQFF
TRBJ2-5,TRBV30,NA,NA,TGTGCCTGGAGTGTACTTGAGACCCAGTACTTC,CAWSVLETQYF
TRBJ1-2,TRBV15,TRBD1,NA,TGTGCCACCAGCAGGGGACAGGGCAGCTATGGCTACACCTTC,CATSRGQGSYGYTF
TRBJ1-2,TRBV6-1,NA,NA,TGTGCCAGCAGTACCTTGGGCCTTAGCTATGGCTACACCTTC,CASSTLGLSYGYTF
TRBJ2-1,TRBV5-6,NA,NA,TGTGCCAGCAGCTTGTTATCGGGGGGCATCAATGAGCAGTTCTTC,CASSLLSGGINEQFF
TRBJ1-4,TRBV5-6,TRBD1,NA,TGTGCCAGCAGCTCGCCGGGACAGGGCACAACTAATGAAAAACTGTTTTTT,CASSSPGQGTTNEKLFF
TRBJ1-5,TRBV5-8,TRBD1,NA,TGTGCCAGCAGCCTCGACAGGGGTAGGCCCCAGCATTTT,CASSLDRGRPQHF
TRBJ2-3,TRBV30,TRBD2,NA,TGTGCCTGGAGTGTCCAACTAGCGGGAGTGGGCGATACGCAGTATTTT,CAWSVQLAGVGDTQYF
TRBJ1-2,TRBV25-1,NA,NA,TGTGCCACGGAGAACTATGGCTACACCTTC,CATENYGYTF
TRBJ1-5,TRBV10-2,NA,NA,TGCGCCAGCAGTGATCGGAGGGTCCGATATAGCAATCAGCCCCAGCATTTT,CASSDRRVRYSNQPQHF
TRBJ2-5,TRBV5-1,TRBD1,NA,TGCGCCAGCAGCGGATCCGAGGGACAGTTAGAGACCCAGTACTTC,CASSGSEGQLETQYF
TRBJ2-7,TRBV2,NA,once,TGTGCCATCCATACGGGGGGCACCTACGAGCAGTACTTC,CAIHTGGTYEQYF
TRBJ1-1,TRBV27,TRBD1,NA,TGTGCCAGCAGTTCTTTACAGGGGCTGCCCACTGAAGCTTTCTTT,CASSSLQGLPTEAFF
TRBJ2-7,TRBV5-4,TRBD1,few,TGTGCCAGCAGCGGAACAGGGGGCTTCTCCTACGAGCAGTACTTC,CASSGTGGFSYEQYF
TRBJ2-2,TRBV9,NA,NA,TGTGCCAGCAGCGGGACAATCACCGGGGAGCTGTTTTTT,CASSGTITGELFF
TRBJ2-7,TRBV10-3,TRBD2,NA,TGTGCCATCAGTGAATTTACCGGGACTAGCTTATTC,CAISEFTGTSLF
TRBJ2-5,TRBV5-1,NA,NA,TGCGCCAGCAGCCTTAGGACAGAGGAGACCCAGTACTTC,CASSLRTEETQYF
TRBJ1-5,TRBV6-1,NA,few,TGTGCCAGCAGTGAAGAGGGAGGCAATCAGCCCCAGCATTTT,CASSEEGGNQPQHF
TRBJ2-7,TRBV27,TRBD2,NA,TGTGCCAGCAGTTTCATAGCGGGAGATACCTACGAGCAGTACTTC,CASSFIAGDTYEQYF
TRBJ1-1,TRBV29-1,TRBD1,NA,TGCAGCGTTGAATTCGAGCGGCGACAGGGGGCAACTTTCTTT,CSVEFERRQGATFF
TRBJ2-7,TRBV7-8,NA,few,TGTGCCAGCAGCTTAGGAGGGAGGTTGAGCTCCTACGAGCAGTACTTC,CASSLGGRLSSYEQYF
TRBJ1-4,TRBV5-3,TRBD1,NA,TGTGCCAGAAGCAGGGACAGAAATGAAAAACTGTTTTTT,CARSRDRNEKLFF